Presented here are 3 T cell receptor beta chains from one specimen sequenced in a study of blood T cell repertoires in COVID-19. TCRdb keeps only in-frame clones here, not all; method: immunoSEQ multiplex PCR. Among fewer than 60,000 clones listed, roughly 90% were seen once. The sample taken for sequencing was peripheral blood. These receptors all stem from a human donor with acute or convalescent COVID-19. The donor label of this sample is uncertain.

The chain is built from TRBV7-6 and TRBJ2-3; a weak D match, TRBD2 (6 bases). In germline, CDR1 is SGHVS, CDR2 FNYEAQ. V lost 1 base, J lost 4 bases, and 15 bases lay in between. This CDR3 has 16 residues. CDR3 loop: CASSLVGREYPDTQYF. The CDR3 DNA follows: TGTGCCAGCAGCTTAGTAGGACGGGAGTATCCAGATACGCAGTATTTT.

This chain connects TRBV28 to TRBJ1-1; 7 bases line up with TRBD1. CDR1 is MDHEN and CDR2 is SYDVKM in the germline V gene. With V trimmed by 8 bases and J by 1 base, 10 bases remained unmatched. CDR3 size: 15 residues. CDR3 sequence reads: CASSPGQLRNTEAFF. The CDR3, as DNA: TGTGCCAGCTCACCGGGACAGCTAAGGAACACTGAAGCTTTCTTT.

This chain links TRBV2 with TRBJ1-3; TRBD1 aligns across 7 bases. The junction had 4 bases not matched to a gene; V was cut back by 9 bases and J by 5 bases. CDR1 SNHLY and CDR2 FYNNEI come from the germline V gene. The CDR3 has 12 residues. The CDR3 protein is CARQGSRNTIYF. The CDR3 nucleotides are TGTGCCAGACAGGGGTCTCGAAACACCATATATTTT.